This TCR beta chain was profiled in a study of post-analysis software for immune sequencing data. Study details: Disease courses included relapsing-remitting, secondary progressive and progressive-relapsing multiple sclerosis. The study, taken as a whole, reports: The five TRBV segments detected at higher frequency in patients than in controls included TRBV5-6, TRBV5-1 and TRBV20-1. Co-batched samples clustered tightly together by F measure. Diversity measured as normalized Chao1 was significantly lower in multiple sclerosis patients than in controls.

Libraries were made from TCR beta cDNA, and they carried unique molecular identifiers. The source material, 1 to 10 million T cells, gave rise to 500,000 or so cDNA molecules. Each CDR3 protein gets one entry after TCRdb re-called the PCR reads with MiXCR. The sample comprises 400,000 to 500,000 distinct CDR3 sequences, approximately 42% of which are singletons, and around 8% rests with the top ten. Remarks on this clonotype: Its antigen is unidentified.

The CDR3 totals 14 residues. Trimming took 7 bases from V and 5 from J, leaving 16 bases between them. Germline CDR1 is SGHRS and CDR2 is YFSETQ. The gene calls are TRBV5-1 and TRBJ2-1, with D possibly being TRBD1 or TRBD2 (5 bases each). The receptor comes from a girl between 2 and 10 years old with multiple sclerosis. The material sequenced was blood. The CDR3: CASGHGRGDNEQFF. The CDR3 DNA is TGCGCCAGCGGCCATGGGAGAGGGGACAATGAGCAGTTCTTC.